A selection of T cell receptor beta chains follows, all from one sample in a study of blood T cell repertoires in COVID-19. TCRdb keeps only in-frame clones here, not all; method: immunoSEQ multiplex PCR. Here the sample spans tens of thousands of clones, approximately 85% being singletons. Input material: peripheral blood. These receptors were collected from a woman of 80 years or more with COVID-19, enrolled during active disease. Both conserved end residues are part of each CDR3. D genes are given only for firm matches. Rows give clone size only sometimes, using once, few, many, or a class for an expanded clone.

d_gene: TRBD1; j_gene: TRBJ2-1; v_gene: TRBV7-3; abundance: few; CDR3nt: TGTGCCAGCAGCTTAACCGAGGGGGCGAGATCCCCTAACAATGAGCAGTTCTTC; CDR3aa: CASSLTEGARSPNNEQFF
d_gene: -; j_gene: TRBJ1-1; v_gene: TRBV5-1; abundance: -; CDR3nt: TGCGCCAGCAGCTACGGGGGGAACACTGAAGCTTTCTTT; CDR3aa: CASSYGGNTEAFF
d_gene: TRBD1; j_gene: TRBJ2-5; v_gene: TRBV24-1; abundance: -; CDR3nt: TGTGCCACCAGCCGGGACAGGGCCCAAGAGACCCAGTACTTC; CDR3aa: CATSRDRAQETQYF
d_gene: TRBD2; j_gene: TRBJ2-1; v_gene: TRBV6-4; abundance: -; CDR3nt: TGTGCCAGCAGTGACCCCGCTAGCGGGAGGGCCGCTGAGCAGTTCTTC; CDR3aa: CASSDPASGRAAEQFF
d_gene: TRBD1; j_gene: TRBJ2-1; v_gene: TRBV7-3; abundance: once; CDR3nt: TGTGCCAGCAGTAGGACAGGGGATCGAAATGAGCAGTTCTTC; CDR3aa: CASSRTGDRNEQFF
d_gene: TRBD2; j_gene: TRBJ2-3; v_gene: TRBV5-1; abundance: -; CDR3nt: TGCGCCAGCAGCTTACTAGCGGGGGGAAGCACAGATACGCAGTATTTT; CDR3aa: CASSLLAGGSTDTQYF
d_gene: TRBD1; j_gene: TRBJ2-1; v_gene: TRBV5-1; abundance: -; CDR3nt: TGCGCCAGCAGCTTGGGACAGGGTACCTACAATGAGCAGTTCTTC; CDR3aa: CASSLGQGTYNEQFF
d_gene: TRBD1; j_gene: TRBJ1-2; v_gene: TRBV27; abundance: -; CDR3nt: TGTGCCAGCAGTCGGACAGGGCCCGGCTATGGCTACACCTTC; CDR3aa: CASSRTGPGYGYTF
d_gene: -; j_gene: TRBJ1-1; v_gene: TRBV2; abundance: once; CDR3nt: TGTGCCAGCTTAGGACAGCAGAACACTGAAGCTTTCTTT; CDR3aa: CASLGQQNTEAFF
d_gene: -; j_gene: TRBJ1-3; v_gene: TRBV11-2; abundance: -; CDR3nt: TGTGCCAGCAGCAAGGACAGCCTAGGCTCTGGAAACACCATATATTTT; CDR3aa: CASSKDSLGSGNTIYF
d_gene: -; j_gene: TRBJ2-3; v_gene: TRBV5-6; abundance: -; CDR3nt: TGTGCCAGCAGCTTGGTGGCAGGTGGCACAGATACGCAGTATTTT; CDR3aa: CASSLVAGGTDTQYF
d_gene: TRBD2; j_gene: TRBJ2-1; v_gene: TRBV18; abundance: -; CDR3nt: TGTGCCAGCTCACCACCGGGAACTAGCGGGGGGAATGAGCAGTTCTTC; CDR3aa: CASSPPGTSGGNEQFF
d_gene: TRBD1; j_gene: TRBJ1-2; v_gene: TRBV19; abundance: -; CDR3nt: TGTGCCAGTAGGACAGGGATCAACTATGGCTACACCTTC; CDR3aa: CASRTGINYGYTF
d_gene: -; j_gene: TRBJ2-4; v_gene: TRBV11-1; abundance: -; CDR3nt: TGTGCCAGCAGCTTAGGACGGGTAGCCAAAAACATTCAGTACTTC; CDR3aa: CASSLGRVAKNIQYF
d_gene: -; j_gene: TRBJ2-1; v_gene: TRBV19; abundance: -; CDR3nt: TGTGCCAGTAGTATAAGGCAGGGCGCGAATGAGCAGTTCTTC; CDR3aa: CASSIRQGANEQFF
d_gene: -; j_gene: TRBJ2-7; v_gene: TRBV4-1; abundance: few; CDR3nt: TGCGCCAGCAGCCAAGATCGTCAAGTGGAGATATACGAGCAGTACTTC; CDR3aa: CASSQDRQVEIYEQYF
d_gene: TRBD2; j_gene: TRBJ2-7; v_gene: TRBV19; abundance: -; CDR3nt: TGTGCCAGTAGTACTTTTGGACTAGCGCCTGACGAGCAGTACTTC; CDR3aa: CASSTFGLAPDEQYF
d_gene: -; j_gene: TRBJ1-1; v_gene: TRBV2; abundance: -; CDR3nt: TGTGCCAGCAGCGGCGAGTCTAGGGAAGCTTTCTTT; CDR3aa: CASSGESREAFF
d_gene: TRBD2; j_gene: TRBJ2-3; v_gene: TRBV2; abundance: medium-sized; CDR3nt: TGTGCCAGCAAGGGGACTAGCGGGATAGCAGATACGCAGTATTTT; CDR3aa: CASKGTSGIADTQYF
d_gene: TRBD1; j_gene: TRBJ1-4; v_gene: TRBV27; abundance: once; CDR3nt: TGTGCCAGCAGCTTGGGGATAACAGGGGGAAAGGAAAAACTGTTTTTT; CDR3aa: CASSLGITGGKEKLFF
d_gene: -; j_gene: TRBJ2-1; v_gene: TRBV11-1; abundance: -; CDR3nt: TGTGCCAGCAGCTTTCGGACTACCCCAAATGAGCAGTTCTTC; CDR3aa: CASSFRTTPNEQFF
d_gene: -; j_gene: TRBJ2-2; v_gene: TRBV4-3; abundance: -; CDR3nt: TGCGCCAGCAGCCAAGTCATAGCTGTAGCCGGGGAGCTGTTTTTT; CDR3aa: CASSQVIAVAGELFF